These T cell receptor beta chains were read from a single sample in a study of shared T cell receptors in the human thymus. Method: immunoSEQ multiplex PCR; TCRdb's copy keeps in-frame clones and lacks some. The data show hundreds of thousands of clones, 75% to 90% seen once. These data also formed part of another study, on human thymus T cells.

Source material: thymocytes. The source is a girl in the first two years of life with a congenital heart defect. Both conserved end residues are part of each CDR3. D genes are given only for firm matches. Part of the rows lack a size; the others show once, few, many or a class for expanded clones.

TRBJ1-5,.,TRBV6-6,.,CASSYPAVGGRQPQHF,TGTGCCAGCAGTTACCCCGCGGTGGGGGGTCGTCAGCCCCAGCATTTT
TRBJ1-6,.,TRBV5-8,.,CASGHRWHSPLHF,TGTGCCAGCGGGCACAGGTGGCATTCACCCCTCCACTTT
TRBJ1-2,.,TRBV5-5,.,CASSLSPSGYTF,TGTGCCAGCAGCCTGTCACCGAGTGGCTACACCTTC
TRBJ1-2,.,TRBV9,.,CASSPLPGMYGYTF,TGTGCCAGCAGCCCCCTTCCCGGGATGTATGGCTACACCTTC
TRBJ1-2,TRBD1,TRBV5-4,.,CASSFTWTGLGYTF,TGTGCCAGCAGCTTTACGTGGACAGGGCTGGGCTACACCTTC
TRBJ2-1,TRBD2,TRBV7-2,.,CASSLPGLANDEQFF,TGTGCCAGCAGCTTACCGGGACTAGCCAATGATGAGCAGTTCTTC
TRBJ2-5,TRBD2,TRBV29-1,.,CSVEDLQGRLAGFQETQYF,TGCAGCGTTGAAGATCTTCAGGGTCGGCTAGCGGGATTCCAAGAGACCCAGTACTTC
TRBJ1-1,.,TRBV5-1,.,CASSLPGGRSMNTEAFF,TGCGCCAGCAGCTTGCCGGGGGGCAGGTCAATGAACACTGAAGCTTTCTTT
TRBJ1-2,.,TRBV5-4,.,CASSRDSYGYTF,TGTGCCAGCAGCCGAGACAGCTATGGCTACACCTTC
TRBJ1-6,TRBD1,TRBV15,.,CATQNRDRVEGCSPLHF,TGTGCCACCCAAAACCGGGACAGGGTGGAAGGCTGTTCACCCCTCCACTTT
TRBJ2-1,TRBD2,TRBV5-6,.,CASSESGTSGFYEQFF,TGTGCCAGCAGCGAATCCGGGACTAGCGGGTTCTATGAGCAGTTCTTC
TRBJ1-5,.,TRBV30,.,CAWSVRDTGTDQPQHF,TGTGCCTGGAGTGTACGGGACACGGGGACGGATCAGCCCCAGCATTTT
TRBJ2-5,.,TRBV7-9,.,CASSNPGRETQYF,TGTGCCAGCAGCAACCCAGGGCGGGAGACCCAGTACTTC
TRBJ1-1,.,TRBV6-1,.,CASSDEAGDYTEAFF,TGTGCCAGCAGTGACGAAGCCGGGGATTACACTGAAGCTTTCTTT
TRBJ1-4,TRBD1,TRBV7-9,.,CASSMGQGNEKLFF,TGTGCCAGCAGCATGGGACAGGGGAATGAAAAACTGTTTTTT
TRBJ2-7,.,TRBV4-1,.,CASSQFRAGIYEQYF,TGCGCCAGCAGCCAATTCAGGGCAGGGATTTACGAGCAGTACTTC
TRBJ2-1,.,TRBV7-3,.,CASSDLVTSPGNEQFF,TGTGCCAGCAGCGACCTGGTCACATCCCCCGGGAATGAGCAGTTCTTC
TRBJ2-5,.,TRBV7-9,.,CASRGAIGETQYF,TGTGCCAGCAGGGGGGCCATCGGAGAGACCCAGTACTTC
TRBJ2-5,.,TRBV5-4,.,CASSLNRTEWGRVTQYF,TGTGCCAGCAGCTTGAACCGGACAGAGTGGGGTAGGGTGACCCAGTACTTC
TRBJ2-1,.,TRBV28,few,CASSTGTTYNEQFF,TGTGCCAGCAGTACAGGAACCACCTACAATGAGCAGTTCTTC
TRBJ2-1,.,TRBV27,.,CASRAAPYNEQFF,TGTGCCAGCAGGGCCGCACCATACAATGAGCAGTTCTTC
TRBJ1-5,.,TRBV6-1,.,CASRSRGANQPQHF,TGTGCCAGCAGATCCAGGGGAGCTAATCAGCCCCAGCATTTT
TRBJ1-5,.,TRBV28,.,CASSPGLGQRVFQNSNQPQHF,TGTGCCAGCAGTCCTGGCCTAGGACAAAGGGTTTTCCAAAATAGCAATCAGCCCCAGCATTTT
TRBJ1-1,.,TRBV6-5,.,CASSSEGRLNTEAFF,TGTGCCAGCAGTTCGGAGGGACGGCTGAACACTGAAGCTTTCTTT
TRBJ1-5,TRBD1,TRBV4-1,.,CASSPNGTGSQDQPQHF,TGCGCCAGCAGCCCGAACGGGACAGGGAGTCAGGATCAGCCCCAGCATTTT
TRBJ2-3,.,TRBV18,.,CASSPRRPSTDTQYF,TGTGCCAGCTCACCAAGGAGGCCGAGCACAGATACGCAGTATTTT
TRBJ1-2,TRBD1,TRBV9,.,CASSASGQGEKEYGYTF,TGTGCCAGCAGCGCTTCGGGACAGGGGGAGAAAGAATATGGCTACACCTTC
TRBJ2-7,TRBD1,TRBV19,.,CASSIKDRSSYEQYF,TGTGCCAGTAGTATAAAGGACAGGTCCTCCTACGAGCAGTACTTC
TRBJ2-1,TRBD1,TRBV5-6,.,CASSLPGQGGINNEQFF,TGTGCCAGCAGCTTACCCGGACAGGGTGGAATTAACAATGAGCAGTTCTTC
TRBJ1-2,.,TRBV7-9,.,CASSLAGGGGFWGYTF,TGTGCCAGCAGCTTAGCCGGCGGGGGTGGGTTTTGGGGCTACACCTTC
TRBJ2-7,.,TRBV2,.,CASSEAGNSGTGHPYEQYF,TGTGCCAGCAGTGAAGCAGGCAATAGCGGGACAGGGCATCCCTACGAGCAGTACTTC
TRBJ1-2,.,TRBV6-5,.,CASSYAGFRYGYTF,TGTGCCAGCAGTTACGCGGGTTTCCGCTATGGCTACACCTTC
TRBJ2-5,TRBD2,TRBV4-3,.,CASSQVLAGGETQYF,TGCGCCAGCAGCCAAGTTCTGGCGGGGGGGGAGACCCAGTACTTC
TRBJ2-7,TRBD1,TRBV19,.,CASSRDRPIYEQYF,TGTGCCAGTAGCCGGGACAGGCCAATCTACGAGCAGTACTTC
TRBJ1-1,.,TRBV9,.,CASSGRRGRANTEAFF,TGTGCCAGCAGCGGCAGGAGGGGACGGGCGAACACTGAAGCTTTCTTT
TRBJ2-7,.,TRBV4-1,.,CASSQALFLEQYF,TGCGCCAGCAGCCAAGCACTTTTTCTCGAGCAGTACTTC
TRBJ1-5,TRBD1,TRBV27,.,CASSPNGTGVEESNQPQHF,TGTGCCAGCAGTCCGAACGGGACAGGGGTGGAAGAGAGCAATCAGCCCCAGCATTTT
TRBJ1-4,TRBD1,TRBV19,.,CASSIDGTGDMSEKLFF,TGTGCCAGTAGTATAGATGGGACAGGGGACATGAGTGAAAAACTGTTTTTT
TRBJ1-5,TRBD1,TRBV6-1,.,CASSDRTGTGGESNQPQHF,TGTGCCAGCAGTGACCGTACCGGGACAGGGGGCGAGAGCAATCAGCCCCAGCATTTT
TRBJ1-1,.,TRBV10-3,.,CAISESGNFEGGGRPSNTEAFF,TGTGCCATCAGTGAGTCGGGTAATTTTGAGGGGGGGGGTAGGCCCTCGAACACTGAAGCTTTCTTT
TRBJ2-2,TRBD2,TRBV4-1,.,CASSLSGGAVTGELFF,TGCGCCAGCAGCCTTAGCGGGGGGGCTGTCACCGGGGAGCTGTTTTTT
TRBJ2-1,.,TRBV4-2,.,CASSQDKGGAPYYNEQFF,TGTGCCAGCAGCCAAGATAAAGGGGGGGCCCCCTATTACAATGAGCAGTTCTTC
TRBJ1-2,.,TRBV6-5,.,CASVSLATGYTF,TGTGCCAGCGTGAGCTTAGCCACTGGCTACACCTTC
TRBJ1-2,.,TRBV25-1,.,CASSERGLNYGYTF,TGTGCCAGCAGTGAGAGAGGTCTTAACTATGGCTACACCTTC
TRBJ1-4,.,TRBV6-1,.,CASSEAWGENEKLFF,TGTGCCAGCAGTGAAGCGTGGGGGGAAAATGAAAAACTGTTTTTT
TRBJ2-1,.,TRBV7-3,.,CASSPVSLPKHNEQFF,TGTGCCAGCAGCCCGGTCTCACTACCGAAACACAATGAGCAGTTCTTC
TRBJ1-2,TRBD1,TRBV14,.,CASSRWGQENDSYTF,TGTGCCAGCAGCCGATGGGGACAGGAAAATGATAGCTACACCTTC
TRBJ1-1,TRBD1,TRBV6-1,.,CASSPGTGCAFF,TGTGCCAGCAGTCCCGGGACAGGGTGCGCTTTCTTT
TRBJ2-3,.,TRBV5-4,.,CASSLAPNGNTDTQYF,TGTGCCAGCAGCTTGGCTCCTAACGGGAACACAGATACGCAGTATTTT
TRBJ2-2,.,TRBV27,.,CASSLRPGQVTGELFF,TGTGCCAGCAGTTTACGGCCTGGTCAGGTCACCGGGGAGCTGTTTTTT
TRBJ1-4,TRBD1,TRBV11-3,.,CASGNRGPFF,TGTGCCAGCGGCAACAGGGGCCCGTTTTTT
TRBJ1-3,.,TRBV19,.,CASSIDGGERRGNTIYF,TGTGCCAGTAGTATAGACGGTGGAGAAAGAAGAGGAAACACCATATATTTT
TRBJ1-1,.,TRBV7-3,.,CASSLVGTPNTEAFF,TGTGCCAGCAGCCTTGTGGGGACACCGAACACTGAAGCTTTCTTT
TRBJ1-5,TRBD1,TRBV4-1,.,CASSQVDRGGQPQHF,TGCGCCAGCAGCCAAGTGGACAGGGGTGGTCAGCCCCAGCATTTT
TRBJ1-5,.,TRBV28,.,CASSCGTDPGNSNQPQHF,TGTGCCAGCAGTTGCGGGACCGACCCGGGAAATAGCAATCAGCCCCAGCATTTT
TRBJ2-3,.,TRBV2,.,CASSVLASSTDTQYF,TGTGCCAGCAGTGTGTTAGCGAGTAGCACAGATACGCAGTATTTT
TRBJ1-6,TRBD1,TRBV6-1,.,CASSTRDSYNSPLHF,TGTGCCAGCAGTACCCGGGACAGTTATAATTCACCCCTCCACTTT
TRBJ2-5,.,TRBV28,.,CASSFKAARETQYF,TGTGCCAGCAGTTTTAAGGCCGCTAGGGAGACCCAGTACTTC
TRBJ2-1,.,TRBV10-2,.,CASSGPTGNYEQFF,TGCGCCAGCAGTGGGCCGACAGGAAACTATGAGCAGTTCTTC